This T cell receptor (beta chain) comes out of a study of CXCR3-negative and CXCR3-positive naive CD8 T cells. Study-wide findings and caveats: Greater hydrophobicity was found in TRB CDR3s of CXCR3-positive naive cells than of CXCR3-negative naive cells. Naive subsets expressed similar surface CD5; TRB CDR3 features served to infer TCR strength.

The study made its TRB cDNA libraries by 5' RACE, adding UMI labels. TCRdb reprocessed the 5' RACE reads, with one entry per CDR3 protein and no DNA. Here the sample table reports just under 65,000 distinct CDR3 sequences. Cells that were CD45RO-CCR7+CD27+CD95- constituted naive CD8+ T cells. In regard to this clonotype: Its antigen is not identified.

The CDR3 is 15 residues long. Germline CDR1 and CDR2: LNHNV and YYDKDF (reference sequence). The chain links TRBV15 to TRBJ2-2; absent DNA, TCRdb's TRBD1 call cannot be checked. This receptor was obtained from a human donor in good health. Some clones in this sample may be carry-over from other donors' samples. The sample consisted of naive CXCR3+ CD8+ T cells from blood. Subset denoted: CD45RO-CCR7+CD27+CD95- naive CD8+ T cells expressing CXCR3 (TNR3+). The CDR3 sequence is CATSRVQGAPGELFF.